Sequencing of this T cell receptor (beta chain) was carried out in a study of T-cell reconstitution after alpha-beta-depleted transplantation in children. Unique molecular identifiers were used in preparing the TCRbeta library. TCRdb reprocessed the PCR reads via MiXCR and lists one record per CDR3 protein. The table shows approximately 520,000 distinct CDR3 sequences, with about 31% occurring only once. In germline, CDR1 is SGHAT, CDR2 FQNNGV. CDR3 length: 16 amino acids. V was clipped by 5 bases and J by 6 bases; unmatched bases: 12. The input for sequencing was PBMCs from the stem cell graft donor, taken from the stem cell graft. This TCR was recovered from a human donor who donated a stem cell graft to a child with aplastic anemia. V usage is TRBV11-2 and J usage is TRBJ1-5, with 8 bases identical to TRBD1. The CDR3, as DNA: TGTGCCAGCAGCCCAGGACAGGGAGCTTTAGGTCAGCCCCAGCATTTT. Protein sequence: CASSPGQGALGQPQHF.